The 4 T cell receptor beta chains below were found in one sample sequenced in a study of response to subunit inactivated influenza vaccine. TCRdb redid the calling of the RT-PCR reads with MiXCR, one entry per CDR3 protein. This table has roughly 190,000 distinct CDR3 sequences, 10% to 15% appearing once. The sample was also linked to a second study, of T cells expressing NK-cell markers. That paper notes: Production of TCR beta cDNA relied on 5'RACE template switching with UMIs.

This material consisted of CD8+ T cells sorted from PBMCs, taken 11 to 12 days after vaccination. All receptors come from a man aged 50 to 60 who received an inactivated influenza vaccine.

The rearrangement links TRBV7-8 to TRBJ1-2; D not certain. The V gene's germline CDR1 is SGHVS and CDR2 FQNEAQ. This CDR3 has 14 amino acids. The V end was cut by 7 bases, the J end by 1 base, with 13 bases between. DNA for the CDR3: TGTGCCAGCATCCCTTTTCTGAGTAACTATGGCTACACCTTC. Its translation: CASIPFLSNYGYTF.

The sample holds many counts of this clonotype. V usage is TRBV4-3 and J usage is TRBJ1-1, with D perhaps TRBD1 (5 bases). The CDR3 contains 15 residues. CDR1 LGHNA and CDR2 YSLEER come from the germline V gene. The germline V and J ends were trimmed by 0 bases and 0 bases, with 8 bases remaining between them. CDR3 DNA sequence: TGCGCCAGCAGCCAAGAACAGGACATGAACACTGAAGCTTTCTTT. Translated, it gives CASSQEQDMNTEAFF.

There are a few counts of this clonotype. V and J are TRBV6-5 and TRBJ2-7; weak D call: TRBD1 (6 bases). This CDR3 region has 14 residues. Trimming took 2 bases from V and 2 from J, leaving 10 bases between them. Germline-derived CDR1 and CDR2 are MNHEY and SVGAGI. Here the CDR3 reads CASSYGQGPYEQYF. CDR3 DNA: TGTGCCAGCAGTTACGGCCAGGGGCCCTACGAGCAGTACTTC.

This clonotype was detected many times. The chain uses TRBV12-3 or TRBV12-4 and TRBJ2-7; TRBD2 aligns across 9 bases. This CDR3 comprises 15 residues. V was pared by 2 bases and J by 4 bases, with 6 bases of the junction left unmatched. CDR3 in DNA: TGTGCCAGCAGTTTATGGGTAGCGGGAGAGTACGAGCAGTACTTC. It specifies CASSLWVAGEYEQYF.